The subject of this entry is one T cell receptor beta chain. Its target is not known. TCRdb independently ran MiXCR on the 5' RACE reads; one entry per CDR3 protein. The table shows 100,000 to 110,000 distinct CDR3 sequences, with under 6.5% occurring only once. The sample belongs to a study of identical twins. The CDR3 contains 11 residues. Germline V gives CDR1 SQVTM, CDR2 ANQGSEA. Trimming removed 6 bases from V and 8 bases from J, with 13 bases in between. Study observations and caveats: Abundant cord blood beta clonotypes carried fewer insertions; memory repertoires showed none.

Specimen: memory T cells sorted from blood. The V and J genes are TRBV29-1 and TRBJ1-2; TRBD1 is a possible D gene (6 bases). The clonotype originates from a woman between 50 and 59 years old in good health. CDR3 loop: CSVRGARGYTF. DNA for the CDR3: TGCAGCGTCCGGGGGGCGCGCGGCTACACCTTC.